Listed here are 5 T cell receptor beta chains from one sample, sequenced in a study of T cells in Graves' hyperthyroidism and ophthalmopathy. Amplification of TCR beta CDR3 regions was performed using RNA transcripts as template. Using the HTBI primer set, a first-round RT-PCR was run on the TCR CDR3. In TCRdb, the multiplex PCR reads were re-called with MiXCR into one record per CDR3 protein. The sample holds hundreds of thousands of distinct CDR3 sequences; about 20% are singletons and the top ten take 49%. Input material: blood. All receptors come from a woman between 65 and 79 years old with Graves' ophthalmopathy.

This clonotype is a singleton in its sample. This chain uses TRBV6-2 or TRBV6-3 with TRBJ1-5, with D maybe TRBD1 (6 bases). CDR3 size: 14 residues. CDR1 and CDR2 from the germline V gene are MNHEY and SVGEGT. Trimming cost V 5 bases and J 6 bases, with 14 bases left between them. For the CDR3, the DNA is TGTGCCAGCAGTATGACAGGCGAGGGTCAGCCCCAGCATTTT. Translated, it gives CASSMTGEGQPQHF.

This clonotype was counted ten times or more. The chain is built from TRBV2 and TRBJ2-4; 12 bases align to TRBD2. V was pared by 6 bases and J by 0 bases, with 9 bases of the junction left unmatched. Germline loops: CDR1 SNHLY, CDR2 FYNNEI. The CDR3 totals 18 residues. The CDR3 loop is CASRTGTSGSLAKNIQYF. CDR3 nucleotides: TGTGCCAGCAGAACCGGGACTAGCGGGTCACTAGCCAAAAACATTCAGTACTTC. Together with reference TRBV2 and TRBJ2-4, the CDR3 gives the full variable domain: EPEVTQTPSHQVTQMGQEVILRCVPISNHLYFYWYRQILGQKVEFLVSFYNNEISEKSEIFDDQFSVERPDGSNFTLKIRSTKLEDSAMYFCASRTGTSGSLAKNIQYFGAGTRLSVL.

This clonotype occurred many times. The rearrangement uses TRBV2 and TRBJ2-7, with D possibly being TRBD2 (7 bases). The germline V gene has CDR1 SNHLY and CDR2 FYNNEI. CDR3 length equals 13 residues. V was pared by 6 bases and J by 7 bases, with 16 bases between. As DNA, the CDR3 is TGTGCCAGCAGCGGGGGGCAGGGGCTTGAGCAGTACTTC. This sequence encodes CASSGGQGLEQYF.

The chain combines TRBV4-1 with TRBJ2-2; D gene uncertain. With 0 bases removed from V and 7 bases from J, the gap between germline ends came to 9 bases. The CDR3 runs to 14 residues. The germline V gene has CDR1 MGHRA and CDR2 YSYEKL. CDR3 protein: CASSQDGWGGELFF. The CDR3 nucleotides read TGCGCCAGCAGCCAAGATGGTTGGGGCGGGGAGCTGTTTTTT.

This sequence joins TRBV7-9 and TRBJ2-7; D may correspond to TRBD1 or TRBD2 (7 bases each). V was cut by 4 bases and J by 1 base, with 17 bases left in between. Germline CDR1 reads SEHNR; CDR2 reads FQNEAQ (reference sequence). The CDR3 contains 16 residues. The CDR3 protein is CASSSRGRESSYEQYF. For the CDR3, the DNA is TGTGCCAGCAGCTCAAGGGGGCGGGAGTCTTCCTACGAGCAGTACTTC.